Shown below are 11 T cell receptor beta chains from a single sample sequenced in a study of blood T cell repertoires in COVID-19. Produced via immunoSEQ multiplex PCR; TCRdb's table is partial and in-frame only. This table has around 5,500 clones, about 86% appearing once. What was sequenced was peripheral blood. The receptors here all came from a human donor in a cohort sampled during active COVID-19.

CDR3 amino acids: CASSELRRVETQYF. CDR3 DNA: TGTGCCAGCAGTGAACTCCGGAGAGTCGAGACCCAGTACTTC. The chain is built from TRBV6-1 and TRBJ2-5; D not certain. Per the germline V gene, CDR1 is MNHNS and CDR2 is SASEGT. The CDR3 spans 14 residues. V dropped 2 bases and J dropped 5 bases, with 12 bases sitting between them.

V is TRBV7-8 and J is TRBJ2-3, with 7 bases that match TRBD2. The germline gives CDR1 SGHVS, CDR2 FQNEAQ. This CDR3 contains 17 residues. Trimming removed 1 base from V and 1 base from J; junction bases left unmatched: 8. CDR3 sequence (DNA): TGTGCCAGCAGCTTAGGGGCCGGGGAGGGCGGCACAGATACGCAGTATTTT. Amino acids: CASSLGAGEGGTDTQYF.

V usage is TRBV4-1 and J usage is TRBJ2-2, with D possibly being TRBD1 (6 bases). Looked up from germline, CDR1 is MGHRA and CDR2 is YSYEKL. This CDR3 comprises 15 residues. Trimming took off 3 bases at V and 2 bases at J, with 10 bases between the two ends. Here the CDR3 DNA reads TGCGCCAGCAGCCATAGGGACACCAACACCGGGGAGCTGTTTTTT. Protein sequence: CASSHRDTNTGELFF.

This clone has just a few counts. The gene calls are TRBV7-3 and TRBJ2-3; 12 bases fit TRBD2. This CDR3 has 16 amino acids. V shed 5 bases, J shed 2 bases, and the junction held 5 bases outside the gene matches. CDR1 and CDR2 from the germline V gene are SGHTA and FQGTGA. The CDR3, as DNA: TGTGCCAGCAGCCCCGGACTAGCGGGGAACACAGATACGCAGTATTTT. Translation gives CASSPGLAGNTDTQYF. Based on the CDR3 plus reference TRBV7-3 and TRBJ2-3, the full variable domain is GAGVSQTPSNKVTEKGKYVELRCDPISGHTALYWYRQSLGQGPEFLIYFQGTGAADDSGLPNDRFFAVRPEGSVSTLKIQRTERGDSAVYLCASSPGLAGNTDTQYFGPGTRLTVL.

The chain couples TRBV5-4 to TRBJ2-5, with 10 bases that match TRBD2. The CDR3 sequence is 19 residues long. Germline V lookup: CDR1 SGHNT, CDR2 YYREEE (reference sequence). Germline trimming cut 4 bases from V and 2 bases from J; bases unmatched to any gene: 17. In DNA, the CDR3 is TGTGCCAGCAGCAGAAATATAGCGGGGGGCCCGACTGGACAAGAGACCCAGTACTTC. Encoded protein: CASSRNIAGGPTGQETQYF. Together with reference TRBV5-4 and TRBJ2-5, the CDR3 gives the full variable domain: ETGVTQSPTHLIKTRGQQVTLRCSSQSGHNTVSWYQQALGQGPQFIFQYYREEENGRGNFPPRFSGLQFPNYSSELNVNALELDDSALYLCASSRNIAGGPTGQETQYFGPGTRLLVL.

Written as DNA, the CDR3 is TGTGCCAGTAGTTGGGGGGGCTTTGATACGCAGTATTTT. It encodes CASSWGGFDTQYF. The chain joins TRBV19 to TRBJ2-3; possibly TRBD2 for D (7 bases). Germline lookup yields CDR1 LNHDA and CDR2 SQIVND (reference sequence). Deletions cut 5 bases from V and 6 bases from J, with 12 bases between. This CDR3 region has 13 residues. Supplemented by reference TRBV19 and TRBJ2-3, the full variable domain reads DGGITQSPKYLFRKEGQNVTLSCEQNLNHDAMYWYRQDPGQGLRLIYYSQIVNDFQKGDIAEGYSVSREKKESFPLTVTSAQKNPTAFYLCASSWGGFDTQYFGPGTRLTVL.

This clone was observed a few times. J is TRBJ1-1 and V is TRBV30; no clear D gene. The CDR3 loop spans 12 amino acids. Germline loops: CDR1 GTSNPN, CDR2 SVGIG (reference sequence). V lost 2 bases, J lost 6 bases, and 10 bases lay in between. The CDR3 coding sequence is TGTGCCTGGAGTTGGGGTAGCGCTGAAGCTTTCTTT. This encodes CAWSWGSAEAFF.

The chain combines TRBV3-1 (or the pseudogene TRBV3-2) with TRBJ1-1, with 10 bases identical to TRBD1. Germline CDR1 and CDR2: LGHDT and YNNKEL (reference sequence). The CDR3 consists of 14 residues. V lost 2 bases, J lost 5 bases, and 2 bases stayed unmatched. The CDR3 bases are TGTGCCAGCAGCCAACGGGACAGGGGAACTGAAGCTTTCTTT. Encoded protein: CASSQRDRGTEAFF.

This chain links TRBV27 with TRBJ2-7; D is unclear. The CDR3 consists of 13 residues. Trimming cost V 3 bases and J 2 bases, with 8 bases left between them. The V gene's germline CDR1 is MNHEY and CDR2 SMNVEV (reference sequence). The DNA of the CDR3 is TGTGCCAGCAGTTTCCGCGGCCCCTACGAGCAGTACTTC. Translated, it gives CASSFRGPYEQYF.

The sample holds one count of this clone. The chain joins TRBV11-3 to TRBJ2-5; maybe TRBD2 (6 bases). CDR1 and CDR2 (germline): SGHNT, YENEEA. This CDR3 has 15 amino acids. The V gene lost 6 bases and the J gene lost 4 bases, with 18 bases spanning the gap. The CDR3 DNA is TGTGCCAGCAGTTACACTTCCTTGCGGGGAGAGACCCAGTACTTC. Its protein is CASSYTSLRGETQYF.

J is TRBJ2-3 and V is TRBV6-5; D tentatively fits TRBD1 or TRBD2 (6 bases each). Trimming left V 6 bases short and J 6 bases short, with 16 bases between. CDR3 length: 14 amino acids. Germline CDR1 MNHEY, CDR2 SVGAGI. The CDR3 DNA reads TGTGCCAGCAGCTACAGGGAGGCGGGCGATACGCAGTATTTT. It translates to CASSYREAGDTQYF.